This entry features one T cell receptor beta chain sequence. Germline CDR1 and CDR2: MNHEY and SMNVEV (reference sequence). The V gene lost 7 bases and the J gene lost 2 bases, with 6 bases spanning the gap. This CDR3 spans 13 amino acids. This record belongs to a study of cytomegalovirus exposure and HLA in healthy donors. Both 60 Vbeta primers and 13 Jbeta primers went into the PCR. Clones were sequenced by immunoSEQ multiplex PCR, and TCRdb holds only the in-frame ones, with some missing. Found here are some 150,000 clones, roughly four fifths of them singletons; the top ten hold 3%. The sequence derives from a man in his forties in good health and CMV-seropositive. The rearrangement links TRBV27 to TRBJ2-6; D call uncertain. The sequenced material came from PBMCs. The CDR3 sequence: CASTVAGANVLTF. The CDR3 DNA sequence: TGTGCCAGCACGGTGGCTGGGGCCAACGTCCTGACTTTC.